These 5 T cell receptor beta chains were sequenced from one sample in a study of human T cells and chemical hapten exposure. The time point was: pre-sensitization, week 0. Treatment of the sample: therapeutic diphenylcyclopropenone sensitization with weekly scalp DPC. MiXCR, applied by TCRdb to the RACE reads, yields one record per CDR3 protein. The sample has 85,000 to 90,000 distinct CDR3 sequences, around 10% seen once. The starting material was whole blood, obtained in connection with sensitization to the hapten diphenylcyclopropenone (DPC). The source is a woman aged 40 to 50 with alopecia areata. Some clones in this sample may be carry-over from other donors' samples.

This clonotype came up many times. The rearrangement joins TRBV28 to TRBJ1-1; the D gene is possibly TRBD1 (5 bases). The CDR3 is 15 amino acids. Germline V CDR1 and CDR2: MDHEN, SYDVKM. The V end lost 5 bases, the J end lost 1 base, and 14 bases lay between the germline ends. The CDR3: CASSPYRSANTEAFF. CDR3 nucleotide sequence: TGTGCCAGCAGTCCCTACAGGTCCGCGAACACTGAAGCTTTCTTT.

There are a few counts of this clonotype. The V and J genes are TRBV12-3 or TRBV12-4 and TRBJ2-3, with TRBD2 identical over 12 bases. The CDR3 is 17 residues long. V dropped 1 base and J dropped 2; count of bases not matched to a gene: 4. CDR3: CASSLGLAGGLTDTQYF. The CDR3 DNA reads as TGTGCCAGCAGTTTAGGTCTAGCGGGGGGGCTCACAGATACGCAGTATTTT.

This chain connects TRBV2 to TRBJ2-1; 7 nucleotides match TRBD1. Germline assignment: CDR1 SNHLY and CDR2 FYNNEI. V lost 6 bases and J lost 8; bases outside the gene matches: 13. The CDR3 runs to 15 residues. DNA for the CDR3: TGTGCCAGCAGAGACTTGGTAGGGGGCAGGGATGAGCAGTTCTTC. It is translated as CASRDLVGGRDEQFF.

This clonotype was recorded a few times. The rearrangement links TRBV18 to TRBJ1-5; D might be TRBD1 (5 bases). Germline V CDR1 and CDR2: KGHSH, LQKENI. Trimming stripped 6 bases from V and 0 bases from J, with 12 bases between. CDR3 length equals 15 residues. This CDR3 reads CASSPQGNSNQPQHF. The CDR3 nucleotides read TGTGCCAGCTCCCCCCAGGGCAATAGCAATCAGCCCCAGCATTTT.

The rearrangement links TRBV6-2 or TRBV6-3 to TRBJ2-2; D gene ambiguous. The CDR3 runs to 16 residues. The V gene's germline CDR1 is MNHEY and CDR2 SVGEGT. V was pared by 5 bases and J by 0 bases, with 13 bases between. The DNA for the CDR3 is TGTGCCAGCAGTCCCGCCCCACCTGCGAACACCGGGGAGCTGTTTTTT. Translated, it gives CASSPAPPANTGELFF.